This T cell receptor beta chain was captured in a study of PD-1 blockade in classical Hodgkin lymphoma. The germline V and J ends were trimmed by 6 bases and 5 bases, with 16 bases remaining between them. Germline V CDR1 and CDR2: SNHLY, FYNNEI. The CDR3 covers 14 residues. Described time point: newly diagnosed, previously untreated cHL patient sample. Generated by immunoSEQ multiplex PCR, the TCRdb table keeps only in-frame clones and is missing some. The sample holds about 25,000 clones; 94% are singletons and the top ten take approximately 3.9%. The rearrangement joins TRBV2 to TRBJ1-1, with a tentative D call TRBD1 (6 bases). This receptor was identified in a human donor with classical Hodgkin lymphoma. Sequenced input: peripheral blood mononuclear cells (PBMCs). DNA of the CDR3: TGTGCCAGCAGCGGGGTCCGGACAGATACTGAAGCTTTCTTT. Its protein is CASSGVRTDTEAFF.